This T cell receptor beta chain was obtained from a study of cytomegalovirus exposure and HLA in healthy donors. The repertoire was sequenced with immunoSEQ multiplex PCR; TCRdb's copy has only in-frame clones and lacks some. The sample consists of fewer than 75,000 clones, approximately 96% of them appearing once. The sample comprised PBMCs. This TCR derives from a man between 18 and 35 years old in good health and CMV-seronegative.

The chain's CDR3 is CASKETGYEQYF. The CDR3 DNA follows: TGTGCCAGCAAGGAGACAGGGTACGAGCAGTACTTC. The rearrangement joins TRBV2 to TRBJ2-7, with 7 bases that match TRBD1. V was pared by 7 bases and J by 4 bases, with 4 bases of the junction left unmatched. Germline CDR1 and CDR2: SNHLY and FYNNEI. This CDR3 contains 12 residues.